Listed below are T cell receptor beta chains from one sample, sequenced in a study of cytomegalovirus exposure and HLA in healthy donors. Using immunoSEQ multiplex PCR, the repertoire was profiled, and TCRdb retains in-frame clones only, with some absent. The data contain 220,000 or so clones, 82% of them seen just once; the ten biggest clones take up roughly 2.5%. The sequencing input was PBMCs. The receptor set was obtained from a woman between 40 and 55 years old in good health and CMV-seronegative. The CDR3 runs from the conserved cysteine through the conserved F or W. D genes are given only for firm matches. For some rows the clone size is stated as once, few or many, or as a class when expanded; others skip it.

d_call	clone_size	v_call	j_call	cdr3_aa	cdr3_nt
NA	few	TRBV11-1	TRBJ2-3	CASSLPPGFNTQYF	TGTGCCAGCAGCTTACCGCCCGGGTTCAATACGCAGTATTTT
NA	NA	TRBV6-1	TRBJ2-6	CASSESRGQTNVLTF	TGTGCCAGCAGTGAAAGCAGGGGTCAGACCAACGTCCTGACTTTC
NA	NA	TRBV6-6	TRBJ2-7	CASSYSNRGHEQYF	TGTGCCAGCAGTTACTCGAATCGGGGTCACGAGCAGTACTTC
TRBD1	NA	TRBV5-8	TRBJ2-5	CASSLGQAHQETQYF	TGTGCCAGCAGCCTGGGACAGGCCCACCAAGAGACCCAGTACTTC
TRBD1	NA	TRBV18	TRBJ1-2	CASSPLNTGTGNGYTF	TGTGCCAGCTCACCCCTCAACACCGGGACAGGGAACGGCTACACCTTC
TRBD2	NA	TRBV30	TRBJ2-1	CAWTPGTSGYNEQFF	TGTGCCTGGACCCCCGGGACTAGCGGATACAATGAGCAGTTCTTC
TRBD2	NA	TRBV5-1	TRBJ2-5	CASRLPTSGSGETQYF	TGCGCCAGCCGACTCCCGACTAGCGGGAGTGGCGAGACCCAGTACTTC
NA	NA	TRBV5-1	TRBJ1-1	CARLWVGVNTEAFF	TGCGCCAGGTTGTGGGTAGGGGTGAACACTGAAGCTTTCTTT
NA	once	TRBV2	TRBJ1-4	CASRPEGGEKLFF	TGTGCCAGCCGACCCGAGGGAGGGGAAAAACTGTTTTTT
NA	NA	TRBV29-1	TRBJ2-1	CSVEDNLRGEQFF	TGCAGCGTTGAAGATAACCTTCGAGGTGAGCAGTTCTTC
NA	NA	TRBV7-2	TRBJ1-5	CASSLNLISQPQHF	TGTGCCAGCAGCCTAAACTTGATTAGTCAGCCCCAGCATTTT
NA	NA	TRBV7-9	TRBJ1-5	CASSLEQGNQPQHF	TGTGCCAGCAGCTTAGAGCAGGGCAATCAGCCCCAGCATTTT
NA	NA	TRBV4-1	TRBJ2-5	CASSQDMLQVGQETQYF	TGCGCCAGCAGCCAAGATATGTTGCAGGTTGGACAAGAGACCCAGTACTTC
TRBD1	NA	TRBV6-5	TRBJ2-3	CASSLTGGTDTQYF	TGTGCCAGCAGTTTGACAGGGGGCACAGATACGCAGTATTTT
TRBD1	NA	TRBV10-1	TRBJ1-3	CASRDRPTPSGNTIYF	TGCGCCAGCAGGGACAGGCCTACCCCCTCTGGAAACACCATATATTTT
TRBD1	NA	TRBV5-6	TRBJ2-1	CASSSTGFGEQFF	TGTGCCAGCAGCTCGACAGGGTTCGGTGAGCAGTTCTTC
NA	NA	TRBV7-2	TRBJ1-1	CASSLRGSGNTEAFF	TGTGCCAGCAGCTTAAGAGGGAGTGGGAACACTGAAGCTTTCTTT
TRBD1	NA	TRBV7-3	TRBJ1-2	CASSLNTGAYGYTF	TGTGCCAGCAGCTTAAATACAGGGGCCTATGGCTACACCTTC
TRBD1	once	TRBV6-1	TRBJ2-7	CASSGLLQGYEQYF	TGTGCCAGCAGTGGACTACTACAGGGGTACGAGCAGTACTTC
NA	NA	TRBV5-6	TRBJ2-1	CASSRGTEQFF	TGTGCCAGCAGCCGAGGTACTGAGCAGTTCTTC
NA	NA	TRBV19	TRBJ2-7	CASSARAAYEQYF	TGTGCCAGTAGCGCCCGTGCGGCCTACGAGCAGTACTTC
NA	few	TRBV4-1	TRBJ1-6	CASSHSGDNSPLHF	TGCGCCAGCAGCCATTCCGGGGATAATTCACCCCTCCACTTT
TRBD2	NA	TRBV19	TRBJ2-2	CASRFLLAGSAGELFF	TGTGCCAGTAGGTTCCTCTTAGCGGGAAGCGCCGGGGAGCTGTTTTTT
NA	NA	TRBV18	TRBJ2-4	CASSGLMSDIQYF	TGTGCCAGCTCGGGCCTCATGTCGGACATTCAGTACTTC
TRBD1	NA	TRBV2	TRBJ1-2	CASTQGVSNYGYTF	TGTGCCAGCACCCAGGGGGTATCTAACTATGGCTACACCTTC
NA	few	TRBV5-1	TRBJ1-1	CASSLTPVVRGVTPKGTEAFF	TGCGCCAGCAGCTTGACACCCGTCGTCAGGGGAGTCACCCCCAAGGGCACTGAAGCTTTCTTT
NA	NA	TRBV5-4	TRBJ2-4	CASSLAGAKNIQYF	TGTGCCAGCAGCTTGGCAGGGGCCAAAAACATTCAGTACTTC
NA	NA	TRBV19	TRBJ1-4	CASSISTALDIEKLFF	TGTGCCAGTAGTATCAGTACTGCCTTGGACATCGAAAAACTGTTTTTT
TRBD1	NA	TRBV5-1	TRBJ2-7	CASSWGQGTYEQYF	TGCGCCAGCAGCTGGGGACAGGGTACCTACGAGCAGTACTTC
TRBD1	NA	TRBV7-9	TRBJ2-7	CASTGLLRDSYEQYF	TGTGCCAGCACCGGACTTCTAAGGGACAGCTACGAGCAGTACTTC
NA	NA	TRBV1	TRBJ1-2	CTSCRPGGDPGPLENYGYTF	TGCACCAGCTGCCGGCCGGGGGGGGACCCAGGTCCCCTCGAGAACTATGGCTACACCTTC
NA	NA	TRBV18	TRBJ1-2	CASSPREQGYYGYTF	TGTGCCAGCTCGCCACGTGAGCAGGGGTACTATGGCTACACCTTC
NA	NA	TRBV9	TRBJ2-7	CASSGATAYEQYF	TGTGCCAGCAGCGGAGCGACTGCCTACGAGCAGTACTTC
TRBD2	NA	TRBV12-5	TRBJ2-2	CASGFYSGSYPGELFF	TGTGCTAGTGGTTTTTATAGCGGGAGTTACCCCGGGGAGCTGTTTTTT
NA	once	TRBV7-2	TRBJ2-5	CASSLNGYTQETQYF	TGTGCCAGCAGCTTAAACGGGTATACCCAAGAGACCCAGTACTTC
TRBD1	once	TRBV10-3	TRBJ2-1	CAISFTSGQGVFNEQFF	TGTGCCATCAGCTTTACCTCCGGACAGGGGGTGTTCAATGAGCAGTTCTTC
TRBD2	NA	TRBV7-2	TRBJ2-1	CASNLDPGGGSSYNEQFF	TGTGCCAGCAACCTAGACCCCGGGGGGGGGAGCTCCTACAATGAGCAGTTCTTC
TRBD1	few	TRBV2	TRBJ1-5	CASSERRTGNHF	TGTGCCAGCAGTGAAAGGAGGACAGGGAACCATTTT
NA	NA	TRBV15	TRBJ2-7	CATSTAGTTYEQYF	TGTGCCACCAGCACCGCGGGTACCACCTACGAGCAGTACTTC
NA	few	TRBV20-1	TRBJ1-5	CSASRSQPQHF	TGCAGTGCTTCTCGGAGTCAGCCCCAGCATTTT
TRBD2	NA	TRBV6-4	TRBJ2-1	CASRPGTSGGTQFF	TGTGCCAGCCGGCCAGGGACTAGCGGAGGGACACAGTTCTTC
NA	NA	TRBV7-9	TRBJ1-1	CASSQTVNTEAFF	TGTGCCAGCAGCCAGACAGTGAACACTGAAGCTTTCTTT
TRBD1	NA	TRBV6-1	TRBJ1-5	CASSEFRDRADQPQHF	TGTGCCAGCAGTGAATTTCGGGACAGGGCTGATCAGCCCCAGCATTTT
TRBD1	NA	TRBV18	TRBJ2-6	CASSPQGAGSGANVLTF	TGTGCCAGCTCACCTCAGGGGGCGGGCTCTGGGGCCAACGTCCTGACTTTC
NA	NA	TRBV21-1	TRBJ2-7	CASRRQGSYEQYF	TGTGCCAGCAGGAGACAGGGATCCTACGAGCAGTACTTC
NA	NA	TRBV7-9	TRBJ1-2	CASSQGGPRRGYTF	TGTGCCAGCAGCCAAGGCGGGCCCAGAAGAGGCTACACCTTC
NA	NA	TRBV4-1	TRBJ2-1	CASSQPRTTSSSYNEQFF	TGCGCCAGCAGCCAACCTAGGACTACCTCTAGCTCCTACAATGAGCAGTTCTTC
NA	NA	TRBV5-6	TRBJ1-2	CASSSLLYRVSNYGYTF	TGTGCCAGCAGCTCGCTCCTTTACAGGGTGTCCAACTATGGCTACACCTTC
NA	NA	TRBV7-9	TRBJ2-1	CASSLGRGTNNEQFF	TGTGCCAGCAGCTTAGGCAGGGGAACTAACAATGAGCAGTTCTTC